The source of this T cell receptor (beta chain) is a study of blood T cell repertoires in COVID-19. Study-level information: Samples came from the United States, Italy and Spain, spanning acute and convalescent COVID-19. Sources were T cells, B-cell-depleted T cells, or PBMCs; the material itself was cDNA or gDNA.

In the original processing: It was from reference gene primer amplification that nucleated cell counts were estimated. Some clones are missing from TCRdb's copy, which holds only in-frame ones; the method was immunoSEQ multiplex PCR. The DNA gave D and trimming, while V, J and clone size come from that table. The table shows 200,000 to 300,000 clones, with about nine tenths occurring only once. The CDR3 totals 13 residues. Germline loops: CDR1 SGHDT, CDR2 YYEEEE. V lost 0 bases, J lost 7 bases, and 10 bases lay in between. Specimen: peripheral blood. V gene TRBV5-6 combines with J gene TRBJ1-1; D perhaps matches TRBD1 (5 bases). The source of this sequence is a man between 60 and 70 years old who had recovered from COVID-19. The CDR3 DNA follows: TGTGCCAGCAGCTTGGCGGGGGGGATTGAAGCTTTCTTT. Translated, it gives CASSLAGGIEAFF.